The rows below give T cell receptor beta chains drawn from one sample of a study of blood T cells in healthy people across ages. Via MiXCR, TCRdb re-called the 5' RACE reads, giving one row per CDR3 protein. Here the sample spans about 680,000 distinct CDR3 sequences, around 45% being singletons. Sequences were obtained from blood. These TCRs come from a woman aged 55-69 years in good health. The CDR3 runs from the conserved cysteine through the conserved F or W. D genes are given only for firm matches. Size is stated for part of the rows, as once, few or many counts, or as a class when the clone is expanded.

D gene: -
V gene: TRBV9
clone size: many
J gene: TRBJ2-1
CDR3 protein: CASSVDSYNEQFF
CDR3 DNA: TGTGCCAGCAGCGTAGACAGTTACAATGAGCAGTTCTTC

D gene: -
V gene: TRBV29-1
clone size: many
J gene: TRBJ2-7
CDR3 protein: CSVEEGYEQYF
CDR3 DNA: TGCAGCGTTGAGGAGGGATACGAGCAGTACTTC

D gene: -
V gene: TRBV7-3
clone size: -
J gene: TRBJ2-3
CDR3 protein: CASSLSGGTATDTQYF
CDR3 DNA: TGTGCCAGCAGCTTATCGGGCGGGACAGCCACAGATACGCAGTATTTT

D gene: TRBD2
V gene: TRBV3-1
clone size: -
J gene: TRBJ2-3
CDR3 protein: CASSPRLAPFTDTQYF
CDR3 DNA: TGTGCCAGCAGTCCGAGACTAGCACCCTTCACAGATACGCAGTATTTT

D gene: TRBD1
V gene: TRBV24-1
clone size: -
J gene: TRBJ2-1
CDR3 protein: CATSPRPFITGGIYNEQFF
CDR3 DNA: TGTGCCACCAGTCCGCGTCCGTTTATTACAGGGGGCATATACAATGAGCAGTTCTTC

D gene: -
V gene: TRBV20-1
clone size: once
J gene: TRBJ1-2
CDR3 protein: CSALSLGTYNVYTF
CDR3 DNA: TGCAGTGCTCTAAGTCTGGGGACCTATAATGTCTACACCTTC

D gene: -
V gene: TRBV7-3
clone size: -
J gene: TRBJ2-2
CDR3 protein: CASSPASPGHTGELFF
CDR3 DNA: TGTGCCAGCAGCCCCGCATCCCCGGGCCACACCGGGGAGCTGTTTTTT

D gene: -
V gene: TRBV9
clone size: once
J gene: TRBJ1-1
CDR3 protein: CASSVDLGGGNTEAFF
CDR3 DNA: TGTGCCAGCAGCGTAGACTTGGGGGGGGGTAACACTGAAGCTTTCTTT

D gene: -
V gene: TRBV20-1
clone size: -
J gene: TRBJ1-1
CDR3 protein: CSARRGSRTEAFF
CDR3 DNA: TGCAGTGCTAGACGGGGTTCGAGGACTGAAGCTTTCTTT

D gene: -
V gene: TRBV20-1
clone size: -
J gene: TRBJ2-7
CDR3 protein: CSARDRRGRSYEQYF
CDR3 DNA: TGCAGTGCTAGAGATCGGCGGGGTAGGTCCTACGAGCAGTACTTC

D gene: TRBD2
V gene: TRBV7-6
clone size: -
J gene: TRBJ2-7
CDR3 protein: CASSRVSGVSYEQYF
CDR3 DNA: TGTGCCAGCAGCCGGGTTAGCGGGGTCTCCTACGAGCAGTACTTC

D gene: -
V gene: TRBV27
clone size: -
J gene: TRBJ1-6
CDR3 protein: CASTLGQGNSPLHF
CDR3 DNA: TGTGCCAGCACCCTAGGGCAGGGTAATTCACCCCTCCACTTT

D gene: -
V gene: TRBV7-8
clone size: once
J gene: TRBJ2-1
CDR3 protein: CASSPYYEQFF
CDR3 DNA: TGTGCCAGCAGCCCATACTACGAGCAGTTCTTC

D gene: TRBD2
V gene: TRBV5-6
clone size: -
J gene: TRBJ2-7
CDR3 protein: CASSSGTSAQYEQYF
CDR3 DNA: TGTGCCAGCAGCTCGGGGACTAGCGCACAATACGAGCAGTACTTC

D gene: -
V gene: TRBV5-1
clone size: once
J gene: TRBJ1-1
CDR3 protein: CASSLTRDTEAFF
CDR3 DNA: TGCGCCAGCAGCCTGACGAGGGACACTGAAGCTTTCTTT

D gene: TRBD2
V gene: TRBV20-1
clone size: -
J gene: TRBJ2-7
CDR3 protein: CSVASGSQYEQYF
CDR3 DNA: TGCAGTGTCGCTAGCGGGAGTCAGTACGAGCAGTACTTC

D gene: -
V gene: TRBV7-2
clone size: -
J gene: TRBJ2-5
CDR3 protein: CASSPGGTLYNEQYF
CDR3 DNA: TGTGCCAGCAGCCCTGGTGGGACACTCTACAATGAGCAGTACTTC

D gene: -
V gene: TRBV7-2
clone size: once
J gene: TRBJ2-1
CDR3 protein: CASSPTPLNNEQFF
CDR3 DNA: TGTGCCAGCAGCCCAACACCCCTCAACAATGAGCAGTTCTTC

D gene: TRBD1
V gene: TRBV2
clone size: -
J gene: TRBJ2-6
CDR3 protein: CASSGTGSSGANVLTF
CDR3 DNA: TGTGCCAGCTCGGGGACAGGGAGCTCTGGGGCCAACGTCCTGACTTTC

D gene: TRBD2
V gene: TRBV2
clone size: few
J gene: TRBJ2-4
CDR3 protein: CASSGGSGGANIQYF
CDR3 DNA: TGTGCCAGCAGTGGGGGTTCGGGAGGGGCGAACATTCAGTACTTC

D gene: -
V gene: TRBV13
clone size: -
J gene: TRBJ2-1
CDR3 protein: CASSLGLSYNEQFF
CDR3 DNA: TGTGCCAGCAGCTTGGGACTCTCCTACAATGAGCAGTTCTTC

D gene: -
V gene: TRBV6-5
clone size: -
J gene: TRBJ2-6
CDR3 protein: CASSYSPGAGANVLTF
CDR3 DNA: TGTGCCAGCAGTTACTCCCCAGGGGCTGGGGCCAACGTCCTGACTTTC

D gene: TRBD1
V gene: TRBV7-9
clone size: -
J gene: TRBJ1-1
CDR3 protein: CASSTQGGGEAFF
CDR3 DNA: TGTGCCAGCAGCACCCAGGGGGGAGGTGAAGCTTTCTTT

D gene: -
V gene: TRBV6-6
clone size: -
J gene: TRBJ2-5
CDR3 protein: CASSYGDTPTQYF
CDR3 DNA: TGTGCCAGCAGTTACGGTGACACGCCGACCCAGTACTTC

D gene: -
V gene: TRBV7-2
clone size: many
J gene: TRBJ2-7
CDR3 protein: CASSLDPYEQYF
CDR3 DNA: TGTGCCAGCAGCTTAGATCCCTACGAGCAGTACTTC

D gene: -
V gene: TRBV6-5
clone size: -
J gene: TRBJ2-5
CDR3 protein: CASSYSLRGFGETQYF
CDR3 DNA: TGTGCCAGCAGTTACTCGCTCAGGGGCTTTGGAGAGACCCAGTACTTC